The rows below give T cell receptor beta chains drawn from one sample of a study of blood T cell repertoires in COVID-19. Some clones are missing from TCRdb's copy, which holds only in-frame ones; the method was immunoSEQ multiplex PCR. The sample shows roughly 230,000 clones, over 85% of them seen only once. Sequenced input: PBMCs or T cells enriched from blood (not recorded which). These receptors were collected from a woman aged 25 to 39 with acute COVID-19. CDR3s include the opening cysteine and the closing phenylalanine or tryptophan. The order of the fields is J gene, D gene, clone size, V gene, CDR3 protein, CDR3 DNA. A D gene is named only where the DNA matches it firmly. The size entry is marked missing in some rows and otherwise reads once, few, many or a size class.

j_gene: TRBJ1-2; d_gene: TRBD1; abundance: -; v_gene: TRBV14; CDR3aa: CASSQDLTQGAYGYTF; CDR3nt: TGTGCCAGCAGCCAAGATCTAACGCAGGGGGCGTATGGCTACACCTTC
j_gene: TRBJ2-5; d_gene: -; abundance: once; v_gene: TRBV19; CDR3aa: CASSKGILGGETQYF; CDR3nt: TGTGCCAGTAGTAAGGGGATTTTGGGGGGAGAGACCCAGTACTTC
j_gene: TRBJ1-5; d_gene: TRBD1; abundance: -; v_gene: TRBV2; CDR3aa: CASSGTGGQPQHF; CDR3nt: TGTGCCAGCAGCGGAACAGGGGGCCAGCCCCAGCATTTT
j_gene: TRBJ2-7; d_gene: TRBD1; abundance: -; v_gene: TRBV10-1; CDR3aa: CASSDPRTGREEQYF; CDR3nt: TGCGCCAGCAGTGATCCTAGGACAGGTCGAGAAGAGCAGTACTTC
j_gene: TRBJ2-1; d_gene: -; abundance: -; v_gene: TRBV5-5; CDR3aa: CASSLSWGRGHEQFF; CDR3nt: TGTGCCAGCAGCCTCTCCTGGGGGCGCGGACATGAGCAGTTCTTC
j_gene: TRBJ1-5; d_gene: TRBD1; abundance: -; v_gene: TRBV19; CDR3aa: CASSTRQGANSNQPQHF; CDR3nt: TGTGCCAGTAGTACCAGACAGGGGGCGAATAGCAATCAGCCCCAGCATTTT
j_gene: TRBJ1-1; d_gene: -; abundance: -; v_gene: TRBV6-7; CDR3aa: CAGLRQASLWDEAFF; CDR3nt: TGTGCCGGACTGAGACAGGCTTCCCTTTGGGATGAAGCTTTCTTT
j_gene: TRBJ2-7; d_gene: -; abundance: -; v_gene: TRBV27; CDR3aa: CASSLSIETDYEQYF; CDR3nt: TGTGCCAGCAGTTTAAGTATCGAGACAGACTACGAGCAGTACTTC
j_gene: TRBJ2-2; d_gene: -; abundance: -; v_gene: TRBV7-2; CDR3aa: CASSLASFRGRRGELFF; CDR3nt: TGTGCCAGCAGCTTAGCTTCCTTTCGAGGGCGGCGCGGGGAGCTGTTTTTT
j_gene: TRBJ1-1; d_gene: -; abundance: -; v_gene: TRBV11-1; CDR3aa: CASSLWVTANTEAFF; CDR3nt: TGTGCCAGCAGCTTATGGGTGACAGCGAACACTGAAGCTTTCTTT
j_gene: TRBJ1-3; d_gene: TRBD1; abundance: -; v_gene: TRBV9; CDR3aa: CASSATGTGRNTIYF; CDR3nt: TGTGCCAGCAGCGCCACCGGGACAGGGCGAAACACCATATATTTT
j_gene: TRBJ2-1; d_gene: -; abundance: -; v_gene: TRBV6-5; CDR3aa: CASSSRTFNEQFF; CDR3nt: TGTGCCAGCAGCTCCAGAACCTTTAATGAGCAGTTCTTC
j_gene: TRBJ1-2; d_gene: TRBD1; abundance: -; v_gene: TRBV20-1; CDR3aa: CSASGAGQGNYGYTF; CDR3nt: TGCAGTGCTAGTGGGGCGGGACAGGGGAACTATGGCTACACCTTC
j_gene: TRBJ1-1; d_gene: TRBD1; abundance: -; v_gene: TRBV5-1; CDR3aa: CASAKTGGDMNTEAFF; CDR3nt: TGCGCCAGCGCGAAGACAGGGGGCGACATGAACACTGAAGCTTTCTTT
j_gene: TRBJ2-2; d_gene: TRBD2; abundance: -; v_gene: TRBV9; CDR3aa: CASSPGGGEPTGELFF; CDR3nt: TGTGCCAGCAGCCCGGGAGGGGGGGAGCCTACCGGGGAGCTGTTTTTT